Listed here are 9 T cell receptor beta chains from one sample, sequenced in a study of T-cell memory formation after mild COVID-19. From the 5' RACE reads, TCRdb called clonotypes with MiXCR, one entry per CDR3 protein. The data contain under 600,000 distinct CDR3 sequences, roughly 22% of them singletons. The sequenced material came from PBMCs or a T cell subset sorted from them (not recorded which). The receptor set was obtained from an adult woman who had mild COVID-19 (a few samples of this study predate the infection). Cell type and time point are not known.

The chain joins TRBV6-5 to TRBJ1-6, with a weak D call TRBD1 (5 bases). The CDR3 is 16 residues long. V was cut by 6 bases and J by 9 bases, with 21 bases left in between. Germline values: CDR1 MNHEY, CDR2 SVGAGI. The CDR3 nucleotides read TGTGCCAGCAGCCAGCGCCGAAGCTTTAGGGGTTCACCCCTCCACTTT. Protein sequence: CASSQRRSFRGSPLHF.

This rearrangement joins TRBV7-9 to TRBJ2-5, with 8 bases aligning to TRBD2. The CDR3 consists of 15 residues. The trim removed 5 bases at V and 5 bases at J, leaving 10 bases unmatched. Per the germline V gene, CDR1 is SEHNR and CDR2 is FQNEAQ (reference sequence). CDR3 in amino acids: CASSPPGGGGETQYF. CDR3 DNA: TGTGCCAGCAGCCCCCCTGGCGGCGGGGGGGAGACCCAGTACTTC. The whole variable domain, remainder taken from reference TRBV7-9 and TRBJ2-5, is DTGVSQNPRHKITKRGQNVTFRCDPISEHNRLYWYRQTLGQGPEFLTYFQNEAQLEKSRLLSDRFSAERPKGSFSTLEIQRTEQGDSAMYLCASSPPGGGGETQYFGPGTRLLVL.

The J gene is TRBJ2-7, the V gene TRBV15, with unresolved D. Germline assignment: CDR1 LNHNV and CDR2 YYDKDF (reference sequence). V gave up 0 bases and J gave up 5 bases, with 17 bases separating them. The CDR3 sequence is 16 residues long. The CDR3 nucleotides read TGTGCCACCAGCAGAGAACCGTTTGGGTTCGAAAACGAGCAGTACTTC. Encoded protein: CATSREPFGFENEQYF.

The chain carries TRBV5-1 and TRBJ2-7; 7 bases line up with TRBD1. Germline CDR1 reads SGHRS; CDR2 reads YFSETQ. V lost 0 bases to trimming and J lost 4 bases; unmatched junction nucleotides: 10. This CDR3 spans 16 amino acids. The CDR3 is CASSLGVGTVFYEQYF. For the CDR3, the DNA is TGCGCCAGCAGCTTGGGGGTCGGGACAGTCTTTTACGAGCAGTACTTC.

This clonotype was observed a few times. J is TRBJ2-2 and V is TRBV3-1; D remains unclear. Per germline, CDR1 LGHDT and CDR2 YNNKEL (reference sequence). V dropped 0 bases and J dropped 2 bases, with 10 bases sitting between them. This CDR3 has 16 residues. CDR3 nucleotides: TGTGCCAGCAGCCAAGAAGGCCAGATTAACACCGGGGAGCTGTTTTTT. This sequence encodes CASSQEGQINTGELFF.

The J gene is TRBJ2-3, the V gene TRBV7-3; possibly TRBD1 for D (6 bases). CDR3 size: 14 residues. CDR1 and CDR2 from the germline V gene are SGHTA and FQGTGA. V lost 3 bases to trimming and J lost 0 bases, with 7 bases between them. CDR3 sequence: CASSFTGSTDTQYF. The DNA for the CDR3 is TGTGCCAGCAGCTTTACAGGGAGCACAGATACGCAGTATTTT.

This clonotype was counted only a few times. The chain has TRBV6-2 or TRBV6-3 and TRBJ2-2, with D unclear. The CDR3 spans 14 residues. V lost 5 bases and J 3 bases, leaving 10 bases between the germline ends. Germline CDR1 reads MNHEY; CDR2 reads SVGEGT. For the CDR3, the DNA is TGTGCCAGCAGTAGACGACTCGACACCGGGGAGCTGTTTTTT. Encoded protein: CASSRRLDTGELFF.

This clonotype was detected ten times or more. J is TRBJ1-1 and V is TRBV7-9; 7 positions match TRBD1. V trimming: 9 bases; J trimming: 7 bases; junction bases outside the gene matches: 14. Germline V gene sequence: CDR1 SEHNR, CDR2 FQNEAQ (reference sequence). The CDR3 extends over 14 amino acids. CDR3 nucleotides: TGTGCCAGTACGACAGGGATGGGGATACTTGAAGCTTTCTTT. It yields the protein CASTTGMGILEAFF.

The chain recombines TRBV6-6 with TRBJ2-5, with D unclear. Trimming left V 0 bases short and J 13 bases short, with 15 bases between. The CDR3 extends over 13 amino acids. CDR1 MNHNY and CDR2 SVGAGI come from the germline V gene (reference sequence). This CDR3 reads CASSYSSNSNPYF. The CDR3 region has the DNA TGTGCCAGCAGTTACTCGTCGAACTCTAATCCGTACTTC.